The entry below describes one TCR beta chain. Its target is unknown. This sample was included in a study of PD-1 blockade in classical Hodgkin lymphoma. Whole-study results and caveats: There was a significant rise in CD4+ TCR diversity by C4D1, with no such rise for CD8+.

Method: immunoSEQ multiplex PCR; TCRdb's copy keeps in-frame clones and lacks some. The top ten hold around 2% of the sample, which has fewer than 20,000 clones, 65% to 85% seen once. Time point of the sample: cycle 4 day 1 (C4D1), after six to seven weeks of nivolumab. Exposure to brentuximab vedotin varied, and each patient had relapsed following autologous stem cell transplantation. Thawed PBMCs yielded CD4+ T cells through magnetic negative selection. Complete response, partial response or progressive disease was each patient's best response. The germline V gene encodes CDR1 LGHNA and CDR2 YNFKEQ. The CDR3 has 17 amino acids. V lost 2 bases and J 4 bases, leaving 15 bases between the germline ends.

The chain employs TRBV4-2 and TRBJ1-6, with D tentatively TRBD1 (6 bases). This TCR was sampled from a human donor with classical Hodgkin lymphoma. The sequencing used CD4+ T cells from blood, collected before the fourth cycle of nivolumab. CDR3 protein: CASSQPTGTSYNSPLHF. CDR3 DNA: TGTGCCAGCAGCCAACCGACCGGGACATCTTATAATTCACCCCTCCACTTT.